This TCR beta chain was sequenced during a study of blood T cell repertoires in COVID-19. Here immunoSEQ multiplex PCR was the method, and the copy in TCRdb shows in-frame clones only, minus some. The top ten hold about 26% of the sample, which has under 95,000 clones, about 80% seen once. V shed 0 bases and J shed 1 base, with 6 bases lying between them. There are 14 residues in the CDR3. Germline V gives CDR1 LGHDT, CDR2 YNNKEL (reference sequence). Sample: peripheral blood. This receptor was taken from a man in his fifties or sixties with active or convalescent COVID-19. The rearrangement uses TRBV3-1 (or the pseudogene TRBV3-2) and TRBJ1-1; no clear D. Here the CDR3 DNA reads TGTGCCAGCAGCCAAGATTCCCGGAACACTGAAGCTTTCTTT. Its translation is CASSQDSRNTEAFF.